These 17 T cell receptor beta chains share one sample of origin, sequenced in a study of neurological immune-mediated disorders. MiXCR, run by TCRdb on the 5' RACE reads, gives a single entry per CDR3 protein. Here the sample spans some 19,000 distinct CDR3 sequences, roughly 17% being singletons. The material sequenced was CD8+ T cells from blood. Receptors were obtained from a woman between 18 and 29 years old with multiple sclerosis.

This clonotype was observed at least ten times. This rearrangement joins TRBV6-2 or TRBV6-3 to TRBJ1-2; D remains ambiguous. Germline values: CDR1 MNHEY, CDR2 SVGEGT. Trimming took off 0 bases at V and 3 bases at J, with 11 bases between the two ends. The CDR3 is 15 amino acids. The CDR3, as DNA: TGTGCCAGCAGTTACTCAGATAACGGGGACTATGGCTACACCTTC. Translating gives CASSYSDNGDYGYTF.

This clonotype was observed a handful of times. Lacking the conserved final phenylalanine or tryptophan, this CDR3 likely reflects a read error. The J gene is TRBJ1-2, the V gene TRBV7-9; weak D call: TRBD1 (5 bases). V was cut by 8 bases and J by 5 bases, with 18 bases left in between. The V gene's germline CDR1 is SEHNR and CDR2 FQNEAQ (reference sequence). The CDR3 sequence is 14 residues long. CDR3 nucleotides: TGTGCCAGCCGCCCGTTATACACAGGTTATGGCTACACCATC. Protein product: CASRPLYTGYGYTI.

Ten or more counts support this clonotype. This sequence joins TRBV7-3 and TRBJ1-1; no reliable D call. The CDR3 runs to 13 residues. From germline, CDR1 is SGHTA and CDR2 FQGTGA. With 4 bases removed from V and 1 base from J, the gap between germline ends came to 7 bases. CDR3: CASSSSGNTEAFF. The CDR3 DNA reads TGTGCCAGCAGCTCCTCCGGGAACACTGAAGCTTTCTTT.

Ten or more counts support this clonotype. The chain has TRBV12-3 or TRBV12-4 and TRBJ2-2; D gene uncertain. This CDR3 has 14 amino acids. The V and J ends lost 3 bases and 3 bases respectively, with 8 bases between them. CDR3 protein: CASSFQPDTGELFF. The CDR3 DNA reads TGTGCCAGCAGTTTCCAGCCCGACACCGGGGAGCTGTTTTTT.

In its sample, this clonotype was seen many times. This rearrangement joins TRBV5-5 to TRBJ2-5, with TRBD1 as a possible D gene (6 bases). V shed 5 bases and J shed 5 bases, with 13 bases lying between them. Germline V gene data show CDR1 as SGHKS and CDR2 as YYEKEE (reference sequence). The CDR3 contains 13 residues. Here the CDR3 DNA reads TGTGCCAGCAGTTCCCTTAGGGGGGAGACCCAGTACTTC. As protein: CASSSLRGETQYF.

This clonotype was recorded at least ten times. CDR3 protein: CASSLNRIGFLEEETQYF. CDR3 nucleotides: TGTGCCAGCAGCTTAAACCGGATCGGCTTTTTGGAGGAAGAGACCCAGTACTTC. The chain uses TRBV7-2 and TRBJ2-5, with D possibly being TRBD2 (5 bases). The CDR3 consists of 18 residues. The germline V and J ends were trimmed by 2 bases and 3 bases, with 22 bases remaining between them. Looked up from germline, CDR1 is SGHTA and CDR2 is FQGNSA. Full variable domain (rest looked up from reference TRBV7-2 and TRBJ2-5): GAGVSQSPSNKVTEKGKDVELRCDPISGHTALYWYRQSLGQGLEFLIYFQGNSAPDKSGLPSDRFSAERTGGSVSTLTIQRTQQEDSAVYLCASSLNRIGFLEEETQYFGPGTRLLVL.

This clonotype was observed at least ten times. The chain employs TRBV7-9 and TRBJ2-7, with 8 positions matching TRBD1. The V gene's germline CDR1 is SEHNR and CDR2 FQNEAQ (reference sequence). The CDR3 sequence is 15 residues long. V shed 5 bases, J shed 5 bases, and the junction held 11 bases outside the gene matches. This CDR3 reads CASSPPSRGLNEQYF. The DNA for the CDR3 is TGTGCCAGCAGCCCCCCGAGCAGGGGGCTGAACGAGCAGTACTTC.

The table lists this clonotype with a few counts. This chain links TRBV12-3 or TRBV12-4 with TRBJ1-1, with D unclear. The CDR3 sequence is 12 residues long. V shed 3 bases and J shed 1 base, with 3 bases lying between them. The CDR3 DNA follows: TGTGCCAGCAGTTTTGGGAACACTGAAGCTTTCTTT. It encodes CASSFGNTEAFF.

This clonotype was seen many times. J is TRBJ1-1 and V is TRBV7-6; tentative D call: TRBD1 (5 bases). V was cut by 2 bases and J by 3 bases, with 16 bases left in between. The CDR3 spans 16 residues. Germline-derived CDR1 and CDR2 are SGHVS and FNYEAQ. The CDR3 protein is CASSLSLSGTDTEAFF. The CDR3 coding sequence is TGTGCCAGCAGCTTAAGTCTTTCCGGGACGGACACTGAAGCTTTCTTT.

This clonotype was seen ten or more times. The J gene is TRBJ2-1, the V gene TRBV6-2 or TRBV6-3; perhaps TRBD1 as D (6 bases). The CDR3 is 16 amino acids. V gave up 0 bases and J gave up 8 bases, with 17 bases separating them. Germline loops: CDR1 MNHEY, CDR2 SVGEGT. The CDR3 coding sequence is TGTGCCAGCAGTTACTCGAAGTCCCAGGGGTCGTATGAGCAGTTCTTC. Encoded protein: CASSYSKSQGSYEQFF.

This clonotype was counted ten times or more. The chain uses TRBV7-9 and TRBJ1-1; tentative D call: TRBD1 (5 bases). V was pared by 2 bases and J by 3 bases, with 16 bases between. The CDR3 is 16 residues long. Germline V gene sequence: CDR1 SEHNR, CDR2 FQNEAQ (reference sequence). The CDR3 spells CASSLSGGTADTEAFF. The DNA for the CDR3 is TGTGCCAGCAGCTTATCGGGTGGGACCGCTGACACTGAAGCTTTCTTT.

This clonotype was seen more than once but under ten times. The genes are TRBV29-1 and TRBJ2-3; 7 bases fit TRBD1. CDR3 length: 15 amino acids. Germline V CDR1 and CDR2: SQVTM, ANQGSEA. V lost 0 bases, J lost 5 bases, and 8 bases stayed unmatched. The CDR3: CSVEDAGGSGDTQYF. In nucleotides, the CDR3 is TGCAGCGTTGAAGATGCAGGGGGTAGTGGAGATACGCAGTATTTT.

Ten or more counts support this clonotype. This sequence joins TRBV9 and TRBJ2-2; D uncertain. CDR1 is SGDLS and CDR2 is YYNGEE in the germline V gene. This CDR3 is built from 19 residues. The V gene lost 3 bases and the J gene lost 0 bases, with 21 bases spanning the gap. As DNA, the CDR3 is TGTGCCAGCAGCGCCCGGGCCTTCTCCACCGGACCGAACACCGGGGAGCTGTTTTTT. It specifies CASSARAFSTGPNTGELFF.

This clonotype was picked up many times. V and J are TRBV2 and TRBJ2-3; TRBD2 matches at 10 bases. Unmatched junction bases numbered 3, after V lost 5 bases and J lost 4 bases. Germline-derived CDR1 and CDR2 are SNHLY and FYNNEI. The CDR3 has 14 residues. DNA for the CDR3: TGTGCCAGCAGTCTAGCGGGAGTCGCAGATACGCAGTATTTT. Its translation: CASSLAGVADTQYF.

CDR3 in DNA: TGTGCCAGCAACCCCCCCGGGAACACTGAAGCTTTCTTT. Translated: CASNPPGNTEAFF. This chain joins TRBV4-2 and TRBJ1-1, with unresolved D. The CDR3 covers 13 residues. The germline V gene has CDR1 LGHNA and CDR2 YNFKEQ. The V gene lost 7 bases and the J gene lost 1 base, with 10 bases spanning the gap.

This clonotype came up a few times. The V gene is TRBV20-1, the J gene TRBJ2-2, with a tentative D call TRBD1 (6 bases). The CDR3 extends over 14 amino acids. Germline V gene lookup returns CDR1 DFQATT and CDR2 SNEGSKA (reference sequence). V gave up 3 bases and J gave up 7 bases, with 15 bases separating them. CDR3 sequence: CSASQDSAGGELFF. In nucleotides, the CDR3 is TGCAGTGCTAGTCAGGACAGCGCGGGCGGGGAGCTGTTTTTT.

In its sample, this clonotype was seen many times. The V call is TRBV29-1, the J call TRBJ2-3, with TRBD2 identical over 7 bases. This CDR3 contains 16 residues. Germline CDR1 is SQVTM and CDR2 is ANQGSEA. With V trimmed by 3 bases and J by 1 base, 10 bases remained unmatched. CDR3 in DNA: TGCAGCGTTGATTTAGCGGGTATAGCGGGCACAGATACGCAGTATTTT. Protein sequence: CSVDLAGIAGTDTQYF.